These 20 T cell receptor beta chains were sequenced from one sample in a study of shared clonotypes between healthy human individuals (dated by TCRdb to about 2020). The protocol used for the library was the immunoSEQ multiplex PCR assay. The clones in this table, taken by TCRdb from immuneACCESS, are in-frame only. Not every clone is retained; where verified, under half of the shortfall comes from an unresolved V gene, and the cause of the rest is unknown. The sample yields under 600,000 clones; around 78% were counted once. In total, the top ten clones hold 12% of the sample. Input material: PBMCs. The receptors stem from a woman aged 40 to 50 in good health. Some clones in this sample may be carry-over from other donors' samples.

This clone appeared a single time. In nucleotides, the CDR3 is TGTGCCAGCAGTTTAGCCCTTTCTGGGGCCAACGTCCTGACTTTC. Its protein is CASSLALSGANVLTF. The J gene is TRBJ2-6, the V gene TRBV28; D is unclear. Germline V gene sequence: CDR1 MDHEN, CDR2 SYDVKM. With 2 bases removed from V and 1 base from J, the gap between germline ends came to 6 bases. This CDR3 spans 15 amino acids.

This chain uses TRBV19 with TRBJ2-1; D could derive from TRBD1 or TRBD2 (5 bases each). CDR1 and CDR2 (germline): LNHDA, SQIVND (reference sequence). This CDR3 has 15 residues. V was pared by 2 bases and J by 9 bases, with 17 bases between. The CDR3 spells CASSISWGAGGEQFF. CDR3 nucleotide sequence: TGTGCCAGTAGTATATCTTGGGGAGCTGGGGGTGAGCAGTTCTTC.

J is TRBJ2-7 and V is TRBV5-1; 7 bases line up with TRBD1. CDR3 length equals 16 residues. Germline CDR1 SGHRS, CDR2 YFSETQ. The V and J ends lost 0 bases and 0 bases, in that order; junction bases with no gene match: 6. The CDR3 here is CASSLGVTGSSYEQYF. For the CDR3, the DNA is TGCGCCAGCAGCTTGGGCGTGACAGGGAGCTCCTACGAGCAGTACTTC.

The chain couples TRBV30 to TRBJ2-2, with D maybe TRBD1 (6 bases). CDR1 and CDR2 from the germline V gene are GTSNPN and SVGIG (reference sequence). The CDR3 covers 14 residues. The CDR3 sequence: CAQTPRGEGGELFF. The DNA for the CDR3 is TGTGCTCAGACCCCCAGGGGCGAGGGCGGGGAGCTGTTTTTT. Full variable domain (remainder filled in from reference TRBV30 and TRBJ2-2): SQTIHQWPATLVQPVGSPLSLECTVEGTSNPNLYWYRQAAGRGLQLLFYSVGIGQISSEVPQNLSASRPQDRQFILSSKKLLLSDSGFYLCAQTPRGEGGELFFGEGSRLTVL.

The chain has TRBV6-1 and TRBJ2-2; TRBD2 aligns across 8 bases. Per germline, CDR1 MNHNS and CDR2 SASEGT. The CDR3 has 15 amino acids. With 10 bases clipped from V and 7 bases from J, the junction kept 14 bases outside the gene matches. CDR3 in DNA: TGTGCCACCTTAAGCGGGGGCGGGAGCGGCGGGGAGCTGTTTTTT. Translating it yields CATLSGGGSGGELFF.

This chain links TRBV28 with TRBJ2-2, with 9 bases lining up with TRBD2. The length of the CDR3 is 15 residues. Germline-derived CDR1 and CDR2 are MDHEN and SYDVKM. V dropped 7 bases and J dropped 5; count of bases not matched to a gene: 8. CDR3 region: CASIAAGGRTGELFF. CDR3 DNA: TGTGCCAGCATTGCGGCGGGAGGGCGGACCGGGGAGCTGTTTTTT.

The gene calls are TRBV28 and TRBJ1-5; D is ambiguous. The germline gives CDR1 MDHEN, CDR2 SYDVKM. Trimming shortened V by 0 bases and J by 7 bases, and 10 bases separated the two germline ends. This CDR3 contains 14 residues. CDR3 nucleotides: TGTGCCAGCAGTTTATGGGGTTGGGGACAGCCCCAGCATTTT. Translated: CASSLWGWGQPQHF. Full variable domain (missing parts from reference TRBV28 and TRBJ1-5): DVKVTQSSRYLVKRTGEKVFLECVQDMDHENMFWYRQDPGLGLRLIYFSYDVKMKEKGDIPEGYSVSREKKERFSLILESASTNQTSMYLCASSLWGWGQPQHFGDGTRLSIL.

V usage is TRBV6-5 and J usage is TRBJ1-1, with no clear D. The CDR3 extends over 15 amino acids. Trimming took 1 base from V and 0 from J, leaving 9 bases between them. Germline CDR1 is MNHEY and CDR2 is SVGAGI. CDR3 loop: CASSYFGTVNTEAFF. CDR3 DNA: TGTGCCAGCAGTTACTTTGGCACCGTGAACACTGAAGCTTTCTTT.

With regard to this clone: A much larger clone is a single base away; this may be a read error. The chain is built from TRBV29-1 and TRBJ2-5; a possible D gene is TRBD2 (5 bases). Looked up from germline, CDR1 is SQVTM and CDR2 is ANQGSEA. This CDR3 region has 13 residues. The CDR3 region has the DNA TGCAGCGTTCGAGGGCTGCCGCAAGAGGCCCAGTACTTC. Translation: CSVRGLPQEAQYF.

This clone was recorded at least ten times. The chain employs TRBV29-1 and TRBJ2-7, with 8 nucleotides matching TRBD1. V shed 6 bases and J 6 bases; nucleotides not matched to a gene: 13. Germline-derived CDR1 and CDR2 are SQVTM and ANQGSEA. This CDR3 has 14 residues. In nucleotides, the CDR3 is TGCAGCGTGGAGCACGGGACAGGTTCATCCGAGCAGTACTTC. It encodes CSVEHGTGSSEQYF.

This chain connects TRBV10-1 to TRBJ2-1; 15 bases align to TRBD2. Germline V CDR1 and CDR2: WNHNN, SYGVQD (reference sequence). This CDR3 has 16 amino acids. The V and J ends lost 4 bases and 7 bases, in that order; junction bases with no gene match: 5. The CDR3 protein is CASSGPGLAGGNEQFF. DNA of the CDR3: TGCGCCAGCAGTGGCCCGGGACTAGCGGGAGGTAATGAGCAGTTCTTC.

V usage is TRBV28 and J usage is TRBJ1-5; D is perhaps TRBD1 (5 bases). V was pared by 6 bases and J by 4 bases, with 7 bases between. Germline V gene sequence: CDR1 MDHEN, CDR2 SYDVKM. The CDR3 extends over 12 amino acids. The CDR3 is CASRGGNQPQHF. In DNA, the CDR3 is TGTGCCAGCAGGGGGGGTAATCAGCCCCAGCATTTT.

V gene TRBV4-2 combines with J gene TRBJ2-3; a weak D match, TRBD2 (6 bases). Germline CDR1 is LGHNA and CDR2 is YNFKEQ. This CDR3 is 14 amino acids long. Trimming removed 2 bases at V and 2 bases at J, with 8 bases between. CDR3 amino acids: CASSQLGLTDTQYF. The CDR3 DNA is TGTGCCAGCAGCCAACTGGGACTCACAGATACGCAGTATTTT.

The chain uses TRBV7-9 and TRBJ2-5; the match to TRBD1 covers 8 bases. The CDR3 is made up of 14 amino acids. V shed 5 bases and J 4 bases; nucleotides not matched to a gene: 6. The V gene's germline CDR1 is SEHNR and CDR2 FQNEAQ (reference sequence). CDR3 in DNA: TGTGCCAGCAGCAGGCCAGGGGGCTCAGAGACCCAGTACTTC. Translation gives CASSRPGGSETQYF.

The chain is built from TRBV18 and TRBJ1-4; no reliable D call. CDR3 size: 14 residues. V dropped 0 bases and J dropped 6 bases, with 8 bases sitting between them. In germline, CDR1 is KGHSH, CDR2 LQKENI. As DNA, the CDR3 is TGTGCCAGCTCACCACCGGTCGGGGATGAAAAACTGTTTTTT. Translating gives CASSPPVGDEKLFF. Looking up the rest from reference TRBV18 and TRBJ1-4 gives the full variable domain: NAGVMQNPRHLVRRRGQEARLRCSPMKGHSHVYWYRQLPEEGLKFMVYLQKENIIDESGMPKERFSAEFPKEGPSILRIQQVVRGDSAAYFCASSPPVGDEKLFFGSGTQLSVL.

The V and J genes are TRBV27 and TRBJ1-2; no clear D. Between the trimmed V and J ends, which lost 5 bases and 1 base, there was a span of 11 bases. The CDR3 contains 14 residues. Germline CDR1 and CDR2: MNHEY and SMNVEV (reference sequence). CDR3 loop: CASSSREDNYGYTF. In DNA form, the CDR3 reads TGTGCCAGCAGTAGTAGGGAGGATAACTATGGCTACACCTTC.

In its sample, this clone was seen once. The chain has TRBV4-2 and TRBJ2-1, with 9 bases identical to TRBD2. This CDR3 is built from 17 residues. V trimming: 3 bases; J trimming: 8 bases; junction bases outside the gene matches: 14. Per germline, CDR1 LGHNA and CDR2 YNFKEQ. The CDR3 sequence: CASSQGLAGLGGDEQFF. In DNA form, the CDR3 reads TGTGCCAGCAGCCAGGGGCTAGCGGGGCTAGGAGGCGATGAGCAGTTCTTC.

This chain connects TRBV4-1 to TRBJ2-1; 10 bases line up with TRBD2. Germline values: CDR1 MGHRA, CDR2 YSYEKL. CDR3 length: 15 residues. V was clipped by 7 bases and J by 5 bases; unmatched bases: 8. CDR3: CASTSGRAGHNEQFF. The CDR3, as DNA: TGCGCCAGCACAAGCGGGAGGGCCGGGCACAATGAGCAGTTCTTC.

On this clone itself: This sample includes further DNA sequences coding for the same CDR3. The CDR3 sequence is CASSRDRAGNQPQHF. The CDR3 coding sequence is TGTGCCAGTAGTCGCGACAGGGCTGGCAATCAGCCCCAGCATTTT. The chain joins TRBV19 to TRBJ1-5; the match to TRBD1 covers 7 bases. CDR1 is LNHDA, CDR2 SQIVND, per germline (reference sequence). V dropped 5 bases and J dropped 2; count of bases not matched to a gene: 6. CDR3 size: 15 residues.

This clone has only a few counts. This rearrangement joins TRBV6-1 to TRBJ1-1; tentative D call: TRBD1 (6 bases). With 5 bases removed from V and 5 bases from J, the gap between germline ends came to 12 bases. This CDR3 is 13 amino acids long. The germline gives CDR1 MNHNS, CDR2 SASEGT. The CDR3 DNA is TGTGCCAGCAGTAGGGGGAAGGTAACTGAAGCTTTCTTT. Translation gives CASSRGKVTEAFF.